This entry lists 3 T cell receptor beta chains sequenced from one sample in a study of blood T cells in healthy people across ages. A sample-barcoded 5' primer and a J-beta primer mix were used in a second PCR of roughly 6 to 11 cycles. TCRdb reprocessed the 5' RACE reads with MiXCR, giving one entry per CDR3 protein. The table includes roughly 700,000 distinct CDR3 sequences, 32% detected once. Sequences were obtained from blood. These receptors were obtained from a woman aged 80 or over in good health.

The rearrangement joins TRBV29-1 to TRBJ2-3; D is undetermined. V was clipped by 7 bases and J by 7 bases, with 15 bases between them. The CDR3 is 12 residues long. Germline loops: CDR1 SQVTM, CDR2 ANQGSEA. The CDR3 region is CSGLTEGHTQYF. For the CDR3, the DNA is TGCAGCGGGCTTACAGAAGGGCATACGCAGTATTTT.

This clonotype was found a few times. A clone one base away is much larger, so this may be a read error. The gene calls are TRBV5-1 and TRBJ2-5, with a possible D match to TRBD1 (6 bases). The CDR3 runs 16 residues. Looked up from germline, CDR1 is SGHRS and CDR2 is YFSETQ. The CDR3 here is CASSFQPGQVQETRYF. The CDR3 DNA reads as TGCGCCAGCAGCTTCCAACCGGGACAAGTCCAAGAGACCCGGTACTTC.

This clonotype was seen only once. V is TRBV5-1 and J is TRBJ2-7; D remains ambiguous. Deletions cut 4 bases from V and 0 bases from J, with 11 bases between. The V gene's germline CDR1 is SGHRS and CDR2 YFSETQ. The CDR3 is 14 amino acids. Here the CDR3 reads CASSAHLSSYEQYF. In DNA, the CDR3 is TGCGCCAGCAGCGCCCACCTGAGCTCCTACGAGCAGTACTTC. Complete variable domain (other parts from reference TRBV5-1 and TRBJ2-7): KAGVTQTPRYLIKTRGQQVTLSCSPISGHRSVSWYQQTPGQGLQFLFEYFSETQRNKGNFPGRFSGRQFSNSRSEMNVSTLELGDSALYLCASSAHLSSYEQYFGPGTRLTVT.